Below, 18 T cell receptor beta chains from the same sample are listed, as sequenced in a study of T cell changes during pregnancy in multiple sclerosis. Sequencing was performed with immunoSEQ multiplex PCR; in TCRdb, only in-frame clones are kept and a portion is missing. There are approximately 93,000 clones in the sample; approximately 90% occur only once, and about 0.91% lies in the top ten. Here the sequenced sample was peripheral blood, taken before pregnancy. The receptor source for this set is a female donor with multiple sclerosis, enrolled in a pregnancy study.

The chain has TRBV19 and TRBJ1-4; 7 bases agree with TRBD1. V lost 10 bases to trimming and J lost 8 bases; unmatched junction nucleotides: 13. Germline CDR1 and CDR2: LNHDA and SQIVND (reference sequence). CDR3 length: 14 amino acids. CDR3 sequence reads: CATGDERGREKLFF. The DNA for the CDR3 is TGTGCCACTGGCGACGAGAGGGGGCGGGAAAAACTGTTTTTT. Full variable domain (missing parts from reference TRBV19 and TRBJ1-4): DGGITQSPKYLFRKEGQNVTLSCEQNLNHDAMYWYRQDPGQGLRLIYYSQIVNDFQKGDIAEGYSVSREKKESFPLTVTSAQKNPTAFYLCATGDERGREKLFFGSGTQLSVL.

The V gene is TRBV29-1, the J gene TRBJ1-1; D gene uncertain. V lost 3 bases and J 1 base, leaving 6 bases between the germline ends. CDR1 SQVTM and CDR2 ANQGSEA come from the germline V gene. CDR3 length equals 12 residues. CDR3 DNA: TGCAGCGTTGATACGGGGAACACTGAAGCTTTCTTT. Translating it yields CSVDTGNTEAFF.

The J gene is TRBJ2-1, the V gene TRBV4-1; D call uncertain. Trimming cost V 5 bases and J 14 bases, with 19 bases left between them. This CDR3 contains 13 residues. Germline values: CDR1 MGHRA, CDR2 YSYEKL. CDR3 in DNA: TGCGCCAGCAGCAGAATTCTAGGTTCCGGTGAGTTCTTC. Translated: CASSRILGSGEFF.

This sequence joins TRBV6-5 and TRBJ1-2; 7 positions agree with TRBD1. The CDR3 runs to 13 residues. Losses at the gene ends were 6 bases for V and 4 bases for J; bases not matched to a gene: 5. The germline CDR1 and CDR2 sequences are MNHEY and SVGAGI. The CDR3 sequence: CASSRGQAYGYTF. CDR3 nucleotides: TGTGCCAGCAGCCGCGGACAGGCCTATGGCTACACCTTC.

The V call is TRBV15, the J call TRBJ1-4; D is perhaps TRBD1 (5 bases). The CDR3 is 18 residues long. Germline V gene data show CDR1 as LNHNV and CDR2 as YYDKDF (reference sequence). Between the trimmed V and J ends, which lost 5 bases and 0 bases, there was a span of 19 bases. CDR3 amino acids: CATSPRVLQAATNEKLFF. The CDR3 DNA reads as TGTGCCACCAGCCCTCGCGTGTTACAGGCAGCAACTAATGAAAAACTGTTTTTT.

The chain couples TRBV19 to TRBJ1-1; 10 nucleotides agree with TRBD1. V trimming: 10 bases; J trimming: 5 bases; junction bases outside the gene matches: 7. Germline V gene lookup returns CDR1 LNHDA and CDR2 SQIVND (reference sequence). The CDR3 has 13 residues. CDR3 in amino acids: CATLDRGRTEAFF. The DNA of the CDR3 is TGTGCCACCCTCGACAGGGGGCGAACTGAAGCTTTCTTT.

V usage is TRBV9 and J usage is TRBJ1-2; 7 bases are a match to TRBD1. CDR3 size: 15 residues. Germline CDR1 SGDLS, CDR2 YYNGEE. With V trimmed by 0 bases and J by 2 bases, 4 bases remained unmatched. The CDR3 is CASSVADRENYGYTF. The CDR3 coding sequence is TGTGCCAGCAGCGTAGCTGACAGGGAGAACTATGGCTACACCTTC.

Remarks on this clone: One end of the junction is discordant with germline, which a read error may explain. The rearrangement links TRBV11-2 to TRBJ2-1; a possible D gene is TRBD1 (6 bases). The CDR3 covers 16 residues. From germline, CDR1 is SGHAT and CDR2 FQNNGV. Here the CDR3 reads CASRSAGQPTYSEQFF. The CDR3 nucleotides read TGTGCCAGCAGGTCTGCCGGACAGCCTACTTACAGTGAGCAGTTCTTC.

By proportion, this clone is medium-sized. This chain joins TRBV27 and TRBJ2-1; D is unresolved. The CDR3 is 15 residues long. V lost 6 bases to trimming and J lost 1 base, with 13 bases between them. Germline assignment: CDR1 MNHEY and CDR2 SMNVEV (reference sequence). The CDR3 loop reads CASSKLPWSYNEQFF. The CDR3 nucleotides are TGTGCCAGCAGCAAACTACCCTGGTCCTACAATGAGCAGTTCTTC.

V is TRBV13 and J is TRBJ1-2; D might be TRBD1 (5 bases). V dropped 2 bases and J dropped 4 bases, with 5 bases sitting between them. Per the germline V gene, CDR1 is PRHDT and CDR2 is FYEKMQ (reference sequence). The CDR3 is made up of 12 amino acids. The CDR3 reads CASSLTGYGYTF. As DNA, the CDR3 is TGTGCCAGCAGCTTAACAGGCTATGGCTACACCTTC.

This chain links TRBV28 with TRBJ2-5; D unclear. The CDR3 has 14 residues. V lost 8 bases and J lost 2, with 15 bases in between. Germline values: CDR1 MDHEN, CDR2 SYDVKM. The CDR3 spells CASSPPAAQETQYF. The CDR3 DNA sequence: TGTGCCAGCTCCCCCCCGGCGGCTCAAGAGACCCAGTACTTC.

The chain recombines TRBV5-1 with TRBJ2-5; D call uncertain. Germline V gene data show CDR1 as SGHRS and CDR2 as YFSETQ. The CDR3 totals 13 residues. The germline V and J ends were trimmed by 0 bases and 2 bases, with 5 bases remaining between them. The CDR3 bases are TGCGCCAGCAGCTTGGTCCAGCAAGAGACCCAGTACTTC. Translation gives CASSLVQQETQYF. The full variable domain, rest sourced from reference TRBV5-1 and TRBJ2-5, is KAGVTQTPRYLIKTRGQQVTLSCSPISGHRSVSWYQQTPGQGLQFLFEYFSETQRNKGNFPGRFSGRQFSNSRSEMNVSTLELGDSALYLCASSLVQQETQYFGPGTRLLVL.

This chain links TRBV16 with TRBJ1-1; TRBD1 might be the D (5 bases). The CDR3 has 14 residues. V was clipped by 5 bases and J by 2 bases, with 12 bases between them. Looked up from germline, CDR1 is KGHSY and CDR2 is FQNENV. The chain's CDR3 is CASSSRGENTEAFF. CDR3 bases: TGTGCCAGCAGCTCTCGGGGGGAAAACACTGAAGCTTTCTTT.

V is TRBV28 and J is TRBJ1-5; D is unresolved. In germline, CDR1 is MDHEN, CDR2 SYDVKM. The CDR3 is 12 amino acids. The V end was cut by 2 bases, the J end by 9 bases, with 8 bases between. DNA of the CDR3: TGTGCCAGCAGTTTACCCGGTTGGCCCCAGCATTTT. It is translated as CASSLPGWPQHF.

The rearrangement uses TRBV4-2 and TRBJ1-5; D unclear. Trimming stripped 0 bases from V and 9 bases from J, with 15 bases between. The CDR3 runs 15 residues. Looked up from germline, CDR1 is LGHNA and CDR2 is YNFKEQ. CDR3 DNA sequence: TGTGCCAGCAGCCAAGAGATTGAGGGCGATCGGCCCCAGCATTTT. Translation gives CASSQEIEGDRPQHF.

The chain links TRBV7-8 to TRBJ2-1; 13 nucleotides align to TRBD2. Trimming took 5 bases from V and 5 from J; bases not matched to a gene: 9. The CDR3 has 17 amino acids. Looked up from germline, CDR1 is SGHVS and CDR2 is FQNEAQ. The CDR3 coding sequence is TGTGCCAGCAGCCACGGACTAGCGGGAGTACGGGACAATGAGCAGTTCTTC. Protein product: CASSHGLAGVRDNEQFF.

The rearrangement uses TRBV5-1 and TRBJ2-2; perhaps TRBD2 as D (6 bases). The CDR3 runs to 15 residues. CDR1 is SGHRS, CDR2 YFSETQ, per germline. V was cut by 5 bases and J by 0 bases, with 11 bases left in between. CDR3 amino acids: CASRAGTSNTGELFF. The CDR3 nucleotides read TGCGCCAGCAGGGCCGGGACTTCGAACACCGGGGAGCTGTTTTTT. The entire variable domain, with the rest obtained from reference TRBV5-1 and TRBJ2-2, is as follows: KAGVTQTPRYLIKTRGQQVTLSCSPISGHRSVSWYQQTPGQGLQFLFEYFSETQRNKGNFPGRFSGRQFSNSRSEMNVSTLELGDSALYLCASRAGTSNTGELFFGEGSRLTVL.

This clone has just one count. This CDR3 is CASSPGTSGGNEQFF. CDR3 DNA sequence: TGTGCCAGCAGCCCCGGGACTAGCGGAGGGAATGAGCAGTTCTTC. The V call is TRBV9, the J call TRBJ2-1; 11 bases are a match to TRBD2. With V trimmed by 4 bases and J by 7 bases, 7 bases remained unmatched. Germline V gene lookup returns CDR1 SGDLS and CDR2 YYNGEE. This CDR3 spans 15 amino acids.